The 10 T cell receptor beta chains below all came from one sample that was sequenced in a study of beta chain features in type 1 diabetes. The study reverse transcribed the entire isolated RNA, so it sequenced expressed TCRB transcripts. The data were produced by immunoSEQ multiplex PCR, yet TCRdb's version contains in-frame clones alone and is incomplete. The repertoire holds some 240,000 clones, with around 9.9% as singletons. Sequencing used central memory CD4+ T cells from blood. The receptor set was obtained from a man aged 18 to 35 in good health.

The chain recombines TRBV5-1 with TRBJ2-3; no definite D call. The CDR3 runs to 14 residues. Germline CDR1 SGHRS, CDR2 YFSETQ. Trimming cost V 0 bases and J 0 bases, with 5 bases left between them. In DNA form, the CDR3 reads TGCGCCAGCAGCTTGGAACTTAGCACAGATACGCAGTATTTT. Translating gives CASSLELSTDTQYF. Combining the CDR3 with reference TRBV5-1 and TRBJ2-3 gives the whole variable domain KAGVTQTPRYLIKTRGQQVTLSCSPISGHRSVSWYQQTPGQGLQFLFEYFSETQRNKGNFPGRFSGRQFSNSRSEMNVSTLELGDSALYLCASSLELSTDTQYFGPGTRLTVL.

As to this clone: The same CDR3 also results from other DNA sequences found in this sample. The chain links TRBV5-1 to TRBJ2-1, with 10 nucleotides matching TRBD2. The CDR3 consists of 15 residues. V shed 0 bases and J 3 bases; nucleotides not matched to a gene: 0. CDR1 SGHRS and CDR2 YFSETQ come from the germline V gene. CDR3 protein: CASSLASGSYNEQFF. The CDR3 coding sequence is TGCGCCAGCAGCTTGGCTAGCGGGAGCTACAATGAGCAGTTCTTC. The variable domain in full, completed from reference TRBV5-1 and TRBJ2-1, reads KAGVTQTPRYLIKTRGQQVTLSCSPISGHRSVSWYQQTPGQGLQFLFEYFSETQRNKGNFPGRFSGRQFSNSRSEMNVSTLELGDSALYLCASSLASGSYNEQFFGPGTRLTVL.

This clone was observed a few times. The rearrangement links TRBV29-1 to TRBJ2-3, with a tentative D call TRBD2 (5 bases). Germline values: CDR1 SQVTM, CDR2 ANQGSEA. The V gene lost 3 bases and the J gene lost 2 bases, with 6 bases spanning the gap. The CDR3 spans 12 residues. This CDR3 reads CSVDGITDTQYF. The CDR3 DNA sequence: TGCAGCGTTGACGGGATCACAGATACGCAGTATTTT.

This chain connects TRBV29-1 to TRBJ1-1; TRBD1 agrees at 8 bases. The germline V gene has CDR1 SQVTM and CDR2 ANQGSEA. The CDR3 is made up of 13 amino acids. Germline trimming cut 6 bases from V and 4 bases from J; bases unmatched to any gene: 7. The CDR3 sequence: CSVGSRGLTEAFF. In DNA, the CDR3 is TGCAGCGTGGGAAGCAGGGGGCTCACTGAAGCTTTCTTT.

This clone occurred many times. The junction and the germline gene differ at one end; a read error may be behind it. The J gene is TRBJ1-1, the V gene TRBV7-7; tentative D call: TRBD1 (6 bases). CDR1 is SSHAT and CDR2 is FNYEAQ in the germline V gene (reference sequence). The CDR3 is made up of 13 amino acids. The CDR3 region has the DNA TGTGCTAGCAGCCGACAGGATAACACTGAAGCTTTCTTT. Amino acids: CASSRQDNTEAFF.

This clone was seen only a few times. The V call is TRBV28, the J call TRBJ1-2; 7 bases are shared with TRBD1. Germline CDR1 and CDR2: MDHEN and SYDVKM. V was clipped by 6 bases and J by 7 bases; unmatched bases: 8. The CDR3 is made up of 13 amino acids. The CDR3 DNA is TGTGCCAGCAGCCGACAGGGAAGGAGTGGCTACACCTTC. It specifies CASSRQGRSGYTF.

Many counts were recorded for this clone. Other DNA sequences in this specimen translate into the identical CDR3. The V gene is TRBV2, the J gene TRBJ2-4; the match to TRBD1 covers 8 bases. The length of the CDR3 is 14 residues. J was trimmed by 6 bases and V by 8 bases; bases with no gene match: 9. CDR1 is SNHLY and CDR2 is FYNNEI in the germline V gene. The CDR3 DNA follows: TGTGCCAGCGGTCAGGGGGCCGACTCAAACATTCAGTACTTC. It yields the protein CASGQGADSNIQYF.

This clone was observed a few times. The chain joins TRBV27 to TRBJ2-6; 9 positions match TRBD1. CDR3 length: 17 amino acids. Germline trimming cut 5 bases from V and 0 bases from J; bases unmatched to any gene: 5. Germline CDR1 is MNHEY and CDR2 is SMNVEV (reference sequence). The DNA for the CDR3 is TGTGCCAGCAGTAAGACAGGGGGGAGCTCTGGGGCCAACGTCCTGACTTTC. Protein product: CASSKTGGSSGANVLTF.

In this sample, this clone turned up a few times. This chain joins TRBV7-3 and TRBJ2-2, with TRBD2 matching 12 bases. Germline V CDR1 and CDR2: SGHTA, FQGTGA. Losses at the gene ends were 4 bases for V and 5 bases for J; bases not matched to a gene: 2. The CDR3 sequence is 15 residues long. As DNA, the CDR3 is TGTGCCAGCAGCTCACTAGCGGGAGGTACCGGGGAGCTGTTTTTT. It codes for CASSSLAGGTGELFF.

The J gene is TRBJ2-7, the V gene TRBV29-1, with no clear D. There are 12 residues in the CDR3. The germline V gene has CDR1 SQVTM and CDR2 ANQGSEA. Trimming shortened V by 3 bases and J by 5 bases, and 11 bases separated the two germline ends. In DNA, the CDR3 is TGCAGCGTTGATGGGTACGAGAACGAGCAGTACTTC. It codes for CSVDGYENEQYF.